The entry below describes one TCR beta chain. This entry belongs to a study of patients and donors after allogeneic stem cell transplantation. This CDR3 contains 14 residues. Trimming pared 2 bases from V and 0 bases from J, leaving 5 bases between. The V gene's germline CDR1 is DFQATT and CDR2 SNEGSKA (reference sequence). From the RT-PCR reads, TCRdb called clonotypes with MiXCR, one entry per CDR3 protein. The data contain hundreds of thousands of distinct CDR3 sequences, 16% of them seen just once; the ten biggest clones take up less than 8%. The clonotype was recovered from a human donor who was either an allogeneic HSCT recipient or a stem cell or donor lymphocyte infusion donor (not recorded which). It is not recorded whose cells these are; they may come from a transplant donor. The specimen was blood, either unsorted or a sorted T cell fraction (not recorded which). This chain joins TRBV20-1 and TRBJ1-6, with unresolved D. This CDR3 is CSARISSYNSPLHF. CDR3 DNA: TGCAGTGCTAGAATAAGCTCCTATAATTCACCCCTCCACTTT.